This T cell receptor beta chain was recovered during a study of blood T cell repertoires in COVID-19. The overall study: The samples span acute and convalescent COVID-19 from the United States, Italy and Spain.

What the recovered Cohort 3 donors had was two negative PCRs, clearance, or symptom resolution. The CDR3 has 14 residues. The germline V gene has CDR1 SGHRS and CDR2 YFSETQ. Trimming took 1 base from V and 2 from J, leaving 10 bases between them. Profiled with immunoSEQ multiplex PCR; TCRdb holds only in-frame clones, not every one. The repertoire includes a few hundred thousand clones, around 84% of them detected once, and 15% to 20% sits in the top ten. This chain links TRBV5-1 with TRBJ2-7; D possibly corresponds to TRBD1 (6 bases). The specimen was PBMCs or T cells enriched from blood (not recorded which). This TCR was recovered from a man aged 40-50 years who had recovered from COVID-19. In nucleotides, the CDR3 is TGCGCCAGCAGCTTGTGGGACACTCCCTACGAGCAGTACTTC. Translating gives CASSLWDTPYEQYF.